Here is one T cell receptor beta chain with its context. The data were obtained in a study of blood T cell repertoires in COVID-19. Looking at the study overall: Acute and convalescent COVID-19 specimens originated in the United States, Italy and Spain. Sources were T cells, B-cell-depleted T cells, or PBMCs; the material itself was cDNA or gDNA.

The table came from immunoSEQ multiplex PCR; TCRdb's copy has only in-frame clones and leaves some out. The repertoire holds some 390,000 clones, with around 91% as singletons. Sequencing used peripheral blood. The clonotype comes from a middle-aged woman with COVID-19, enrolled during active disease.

This CDR3 is CASSLRDRPTLHF. CDR3 DNA sequence: TGTGCCAGCAGCTTACGGGACAGACCCACCCTCCACTTT. The V and J genes are TRBV5-5 and TRBJ1-6; TRBD1 matches at 7 bases. The CDR3 consists of 13 residues. J was trimmed by 14 bases and V by 2 bases; bases with no gene match: 7. The germline gives CDR1 SGHKS, CDR2 YYEKEE (reference sequence).